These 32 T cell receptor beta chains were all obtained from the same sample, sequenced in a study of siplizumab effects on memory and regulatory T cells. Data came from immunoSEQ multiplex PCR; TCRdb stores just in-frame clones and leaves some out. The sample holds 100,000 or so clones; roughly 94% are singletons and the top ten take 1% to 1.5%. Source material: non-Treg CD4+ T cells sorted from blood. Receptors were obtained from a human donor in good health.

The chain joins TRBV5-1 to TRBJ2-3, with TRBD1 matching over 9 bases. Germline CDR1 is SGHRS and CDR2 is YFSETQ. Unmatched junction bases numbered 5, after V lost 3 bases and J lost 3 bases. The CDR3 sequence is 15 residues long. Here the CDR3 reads CASSSGQGGTDTQYF. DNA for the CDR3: TGCGCCAGCAGCTCGGGACAGGGTGGGACAGATACGCAGTATTTT.

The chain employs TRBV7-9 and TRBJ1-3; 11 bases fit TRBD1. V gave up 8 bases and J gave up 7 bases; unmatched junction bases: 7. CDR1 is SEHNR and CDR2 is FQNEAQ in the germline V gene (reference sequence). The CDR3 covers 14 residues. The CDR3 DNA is TGTGCCAGCCGCTCGGGACAGGGGGTGAACACCATATATTTT. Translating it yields CASRSGQGVNTIYF.

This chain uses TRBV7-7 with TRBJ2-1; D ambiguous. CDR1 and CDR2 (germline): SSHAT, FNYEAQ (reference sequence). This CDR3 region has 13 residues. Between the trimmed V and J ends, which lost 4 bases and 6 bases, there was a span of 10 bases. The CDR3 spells CASSSYLSNEQFF. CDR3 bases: TGTGCCAGCAGCTCCTACCTTTCCAATGAGCAGTTCTTC.

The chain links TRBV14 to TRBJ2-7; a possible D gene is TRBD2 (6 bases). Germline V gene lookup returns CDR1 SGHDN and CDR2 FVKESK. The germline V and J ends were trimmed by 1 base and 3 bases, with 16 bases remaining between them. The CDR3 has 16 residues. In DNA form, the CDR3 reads TGTGCCAGCAGCCAAGGCTTCGGGGGAGTCGGCTACGAGCAGTACTTC. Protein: CASSQGFGGVGYEQYF.

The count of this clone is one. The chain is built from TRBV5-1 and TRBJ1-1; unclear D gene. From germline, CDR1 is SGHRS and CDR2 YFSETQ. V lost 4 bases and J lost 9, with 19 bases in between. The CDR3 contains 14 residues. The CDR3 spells CASSLDWTQEKAFF. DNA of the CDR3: TGCGCCAGCAGCCTGGACTGGACCCAAGAGAAAGCTTTCTTT.

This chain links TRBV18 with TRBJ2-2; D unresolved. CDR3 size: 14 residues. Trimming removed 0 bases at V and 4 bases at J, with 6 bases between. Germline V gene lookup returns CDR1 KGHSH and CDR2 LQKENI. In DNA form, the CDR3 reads TGTGCCAGCTCACCACCTAAGTCCACCGGGGAGCTGTTTTTT. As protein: CASSPPKSTGELFF.

Written as DNA, the CDR3 is TGTGCCAGCAGCCCAACAGGGGGAAACTATGGCTACACCTTC. This translates into CASSPTGGNYGYTF. The chain is built from TRBV7-8 and TRBJ1-2, with 8 bases lining up with TRBD1. The V and J ends lost 5 bases and 2 bases, in that order; junction bases with no gene match: 4. Germline V gives CDR1 SGHVS, CDR2 FQNEAQ. The CDR3 is 14 amino acids. The variable domain in full, completed from reference TRBV7-8 and TRBJ1-2, reads GAGVSQSPRYKVAKRGQDVALRCDPISGHVSLFWYQQALGQGPEFLTYFQNEAQLDKSGLPSDRFFAERPEGSVSTLKIQRTQQEDSAVYLCASSPTGGNYGYTFGSGTRLTVV.

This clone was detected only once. As DNA, the CDR3 is TGTGCCAGCATCCCCCTAGCGGGAGCCAAAAACATTCAGTACTTC. This encodes CASIPLAGAKNIQYF. The chain combines TRBV7-9 with TRBJ2-4, with 8 positions matching TRBD2. V lost 7 bases and J lost 0; bases outside the gene matches: 5. The CDR3 is 15 residues long. Germline V gene sequence: CDR1 SEHNR, CDR2 FQNEAQ (reference sequence). Filled out from reference TRBV7-9 and TRBJ2-4, the complete variable domain reads DTGVSQNPRHKITKRGQNVTFRCDPISEHNRLYWYRQTLGQGPEFLTYFQNEAQLEKSRLLSDRFSAERPKGSFSTLEIQRTEQGDSAMYLCASIPLAGAKNIQYFGAGTRLSVL.

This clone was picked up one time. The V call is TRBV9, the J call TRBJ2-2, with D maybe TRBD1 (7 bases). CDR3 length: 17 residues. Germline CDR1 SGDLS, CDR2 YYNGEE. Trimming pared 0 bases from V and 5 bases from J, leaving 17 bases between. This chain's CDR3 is CASSVDPAGGTTGELFF. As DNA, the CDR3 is TGTGCCAGCAGCGTAGACCCCGCAGGGGGGACGACCGGGGAGCTGTTTTTT.

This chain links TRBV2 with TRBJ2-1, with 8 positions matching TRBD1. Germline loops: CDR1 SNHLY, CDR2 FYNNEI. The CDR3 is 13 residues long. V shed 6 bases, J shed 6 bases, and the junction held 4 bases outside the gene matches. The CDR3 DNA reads TGTGCCAGCAGCGCAGGGGGCCGCAATGAGCAGTTCTTC. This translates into CASSAGGRNEQFF.

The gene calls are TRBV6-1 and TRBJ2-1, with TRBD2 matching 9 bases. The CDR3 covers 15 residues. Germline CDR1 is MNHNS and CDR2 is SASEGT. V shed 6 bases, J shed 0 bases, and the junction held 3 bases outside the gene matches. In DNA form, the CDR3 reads TGTGCCAGCAGAGATAGCGGGAGCTCCTACAATGAGCAGTTCTTC. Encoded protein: CASRDSGSSYNEQFF.

Here the CDR3 DNA reads TGTGCCAGCTCAGATCGTCCGGTGACAACTAATGAAAAACTGTTTTTT. Amino acid sequence: CASSDRPVTTNEKLFF. The chain joins TRBV18 to TRBJ1-4, with D unresolved. The CDR3 length is 16 residues. The germline V and J ends were trimmed by 5 bases and 0 bases, with 13 bases remaining between them. Germline V gene sequence: CDR1 KGHSH, CDR2 LQKENI. The whole variable domain, remainder taken from reference TRBV18 and TRBJ1-4, is NAGVMQNPRHLVRRRGQEARLRCSPMKGHSHVYWYRQLPEEGLKFMVYLQKENIIDESGMPKERFSAEFPKEGPSILRIQQVVRGDSAAYFCASSDRPVTTNEKLFFGSGTQLSVL.

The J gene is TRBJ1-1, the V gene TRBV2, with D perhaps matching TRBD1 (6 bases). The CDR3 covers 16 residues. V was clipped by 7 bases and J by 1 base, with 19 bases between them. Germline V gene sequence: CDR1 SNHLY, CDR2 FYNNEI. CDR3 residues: CASKLEGGAGNTEAFF. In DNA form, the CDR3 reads TGTGCCAGCAAACTTGAGGGGGGCGCAGGGAACACTGAAGCTTTCTTT.

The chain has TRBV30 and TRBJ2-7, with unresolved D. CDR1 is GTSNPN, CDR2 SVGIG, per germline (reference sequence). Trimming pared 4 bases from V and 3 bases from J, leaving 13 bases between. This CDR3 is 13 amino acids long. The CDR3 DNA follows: TGTGCCTGGACCCCGAGACGAAACTACGAGCAGTACTTC. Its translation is CAWTPRRNYEQYF.

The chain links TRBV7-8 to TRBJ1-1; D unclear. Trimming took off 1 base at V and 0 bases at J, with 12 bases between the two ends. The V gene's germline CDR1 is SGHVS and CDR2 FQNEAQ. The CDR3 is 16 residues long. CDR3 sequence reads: CASSLVGGGMNTEAFF. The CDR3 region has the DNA TGTGCCAGCAGCTTAGTAGGAGGTGGCATGAACACTGAAGCTTTCTTT.

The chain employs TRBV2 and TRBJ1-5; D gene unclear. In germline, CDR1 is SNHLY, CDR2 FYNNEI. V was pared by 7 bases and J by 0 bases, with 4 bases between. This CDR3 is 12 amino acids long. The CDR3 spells CASMGSNQPQHF. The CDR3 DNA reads TGTGCCAGCATGGGTAGCAATCAGCCCCAGCATTTT.

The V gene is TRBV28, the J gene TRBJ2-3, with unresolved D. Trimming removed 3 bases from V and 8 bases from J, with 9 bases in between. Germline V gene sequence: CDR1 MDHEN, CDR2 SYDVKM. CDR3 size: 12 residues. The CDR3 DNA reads TGTGCCAGCAGTTTCCGGCTGGGTACGCAGTATTTT. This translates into CASSFRLGTQYF.

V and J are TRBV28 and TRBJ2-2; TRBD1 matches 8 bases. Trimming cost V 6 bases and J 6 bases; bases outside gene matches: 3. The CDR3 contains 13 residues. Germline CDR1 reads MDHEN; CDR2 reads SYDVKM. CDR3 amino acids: CASRPGGPGELFF. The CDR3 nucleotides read TGTGCCAGCAGACCAGGGGGCCCCGGGGAGCTGTTTTTT.

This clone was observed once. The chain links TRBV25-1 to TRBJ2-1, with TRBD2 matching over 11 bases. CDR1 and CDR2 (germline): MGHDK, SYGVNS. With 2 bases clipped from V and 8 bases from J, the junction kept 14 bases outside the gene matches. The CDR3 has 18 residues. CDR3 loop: CASSEGRRASGRNDEQFF. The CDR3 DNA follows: TGTGCCAGCAGTGAAGGAAGGAGGGCTAGCGGGAGGAACGATGAGCAGTTCTTC. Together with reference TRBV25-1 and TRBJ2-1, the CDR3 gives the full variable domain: EADIYQTPRYLVIGTGKKITLECSQTMGHDKMYWYQQDPGMELHLIHYSYGVNSTEKGDLSSESTVSRIRTEHFPLTLESARPSHTSQYLCASSEGRRASGRNDEQFFGPGTRLTVL.

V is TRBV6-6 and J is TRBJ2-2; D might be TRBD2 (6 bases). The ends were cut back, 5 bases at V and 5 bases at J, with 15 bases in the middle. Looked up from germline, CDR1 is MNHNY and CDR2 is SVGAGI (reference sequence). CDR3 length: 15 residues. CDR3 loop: CASSPAGTRTGELFF. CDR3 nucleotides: TGTGCCAGCAGTCCAGCGGGCACCAGAACCGGGGAGCTGTTTTTT.

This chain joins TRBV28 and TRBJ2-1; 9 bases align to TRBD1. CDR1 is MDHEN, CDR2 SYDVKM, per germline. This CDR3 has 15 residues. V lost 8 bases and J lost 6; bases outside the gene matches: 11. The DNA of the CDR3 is TGTGCCAGCTCCTTAATCGGGACAGGGAGCAATGAGCAGTTCTTC. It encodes CASSLIGTGSNEQFF.

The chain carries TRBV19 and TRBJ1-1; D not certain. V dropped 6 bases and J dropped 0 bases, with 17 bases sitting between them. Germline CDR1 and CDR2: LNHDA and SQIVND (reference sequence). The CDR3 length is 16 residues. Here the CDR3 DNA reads TGTGCCAGTAGAGCTAGTCACTCAGGAATGAACACTGAAGCTTTCTTT. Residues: CASRASHSGMNTEAFF.

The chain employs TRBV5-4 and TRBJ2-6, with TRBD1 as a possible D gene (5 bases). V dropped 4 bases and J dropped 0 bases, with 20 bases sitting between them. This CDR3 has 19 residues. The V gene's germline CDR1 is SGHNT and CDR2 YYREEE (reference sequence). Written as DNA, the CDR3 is TGTGCCAGCAGCGCCCCGGACAAGGGCCGTTCCTCTGGGGCCAACGTCCTGACTTTC. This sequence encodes CASSAPDKGRSSGANVLTF. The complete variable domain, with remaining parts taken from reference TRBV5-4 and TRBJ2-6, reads ETGVTQSPTHLIKTRGQQVTLRCSSQSGHNTVSWYQQALGQGPQFIFQYYREEENGRGNFPPRFSGLQFPNYSSELNVNALELDDSALYLCASSAPDKGRSSGANVLTFGAGSRLTVL.

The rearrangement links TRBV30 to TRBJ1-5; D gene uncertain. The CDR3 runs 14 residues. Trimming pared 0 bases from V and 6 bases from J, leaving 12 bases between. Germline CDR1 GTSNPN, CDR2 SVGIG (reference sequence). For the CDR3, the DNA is TGTGCCTGGAGTGTACTGGGCGGAAGTCAGCCCCAGCATTTT. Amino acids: CAWSVLGGSQPQHF.

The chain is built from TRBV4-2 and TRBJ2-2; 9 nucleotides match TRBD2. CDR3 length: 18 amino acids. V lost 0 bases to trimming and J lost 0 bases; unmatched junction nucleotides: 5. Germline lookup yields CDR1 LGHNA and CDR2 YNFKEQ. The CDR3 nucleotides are TGTGCCAGCAGCCAAGATCCGGCGGGAGGGACGAACACCGGGGAGCTGTTTTTT. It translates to CASSQDPAGGTNTGELFF.

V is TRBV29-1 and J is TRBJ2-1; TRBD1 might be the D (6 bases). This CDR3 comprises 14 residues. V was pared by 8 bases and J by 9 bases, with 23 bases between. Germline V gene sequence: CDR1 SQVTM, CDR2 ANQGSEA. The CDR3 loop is CSFRQAGDVGEQFF. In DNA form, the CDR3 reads TGCAGCTTCCGGCAGGCAGGGGATGTAGGTGAGCAGTTCTTC.

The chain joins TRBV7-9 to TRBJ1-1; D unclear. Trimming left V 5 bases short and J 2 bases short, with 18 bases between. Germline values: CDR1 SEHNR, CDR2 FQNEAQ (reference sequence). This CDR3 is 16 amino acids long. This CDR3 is CASSPRSWVSNTEAFF. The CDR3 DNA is TGTGCCAGCAGCCCTCGGTCATGGGTTTCAAACACTGAAGCTTTCTTT.

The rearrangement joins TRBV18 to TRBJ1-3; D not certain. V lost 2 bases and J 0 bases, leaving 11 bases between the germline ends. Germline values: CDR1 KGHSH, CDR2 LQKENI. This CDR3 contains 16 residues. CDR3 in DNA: TGTGCCAGCTCACCAAGTCGAACAGACTCTGGAAACACCATATATTTT. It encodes CASSPSRTDSGNTIYF.

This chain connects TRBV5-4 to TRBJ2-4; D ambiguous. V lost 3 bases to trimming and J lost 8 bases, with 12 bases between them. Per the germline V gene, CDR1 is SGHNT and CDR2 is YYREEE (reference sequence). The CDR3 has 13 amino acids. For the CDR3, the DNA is TGTGCCAGCAGCTCGGGTAGGAGCGACATTCAGTACTTC. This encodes CASSSGRSDIQYF.

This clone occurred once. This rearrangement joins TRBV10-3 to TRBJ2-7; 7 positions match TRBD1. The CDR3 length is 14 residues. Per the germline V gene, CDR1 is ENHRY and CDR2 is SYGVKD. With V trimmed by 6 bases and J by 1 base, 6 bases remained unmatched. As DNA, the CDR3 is TGTGCCATCAGCGGGACAGTAGATTCCTACGAGCAGTACTTC. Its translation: CAISGTVDSYEQYF.

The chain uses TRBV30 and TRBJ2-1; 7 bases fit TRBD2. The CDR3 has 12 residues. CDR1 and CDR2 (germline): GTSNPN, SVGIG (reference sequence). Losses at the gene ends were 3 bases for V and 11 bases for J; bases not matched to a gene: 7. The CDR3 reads CAWSGGNPKQFF. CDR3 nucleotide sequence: TGTGCCTGGAGCGGGGGGAACCCGAAGCAGTTCTTC.

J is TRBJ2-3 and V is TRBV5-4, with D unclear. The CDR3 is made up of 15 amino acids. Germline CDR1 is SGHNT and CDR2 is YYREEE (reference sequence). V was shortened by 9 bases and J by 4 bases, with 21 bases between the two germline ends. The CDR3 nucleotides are TGTGCCACCAGAAGGCCGGAGTACGGGTCAGATACGCAGTATTTT. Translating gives CATRRPEYGSDTQYF.